The 2 T cell receptor beta chains reported below all come from one sample, sequenced in a study of cytomegalovirus exposure and HLA in healthy donors. 60 Vbeta and 13 Jbeta primers were used in PCR. Libraries were prepared by immunoSEQ multiplex PCR; TCRdb keeps only in-frame clonotypes and omits some of them. This sample yields about 130,000 clones, of which around 77% are seen a single time; 2% belongs to the top ten. What was sequenced was PBMCs. The receptors shown here come from a man between 25 and 39 years old in good health and CMV-seronegative.

V usage is TRBV10-3 and J usage is TRBJ1-2, with 7 nucleotides matching TRBD1. Germline CDR1 reads ENHRY; CDR2 reads SYGVKD. The CDR3 has 14 residues. J lost 0 bases, V lost 3 bases, and 1 base had no gene match. In DNA, the CDR3 is TGTGCCATCAGTGAACAGGGGTCTAACTATGGCTACACCTTC. It specifies CAISEQGSNYGYTF.

V usage is TRBV5-4 and J usage is TRBJ1-1; TRBD1 agrees at 7 bases. The length of the CDR3 is 15 residues. The germline V gene has CDR1 SGHNT and CDR2 YYREEE (reference sequence). V shed 0 bases, J shed 1 base, and the junction held 3 bases outside the gene matches. The CDR3 reads CASSLAAGGNTEAFF. The CDR3 region has the DNA TGTGCCAGCAGCTTGGCCGCAGGGGGGAACACTGAAGCTTTCTTT.